The 26 T cell receptor delta chains below all came from one sample that was sequenced in a study of γδ T cells in repeated Plasmodium falciparum infection. Flow sorting of PBMC yielded separate Vgamma9/Vdelta2+ and Vdelta2-negative gammadelta T cell populations for bulk repertoire analysis. TCRdb called clones from the multiplex PCR reads again using CATT. There are about 89,000 delta-chain clones in the sample; almost 1.5% occur only once, and 7% to 9.5% lies in the top ten. Sequenced sample: gamma-delta T cells from blood. These TCRs come from a pool of human donors (malaria-infected and uninfected, not separated).

A word on this clone: The translation of this DNA and the TCRdb protein of a much larger clone differ at residue 10, probably owing to a read error; the protein shown here is translated from the DNA. This sequence joins TRDV3 and TRDJ1, with unresolved D. Germline matching of the DNA provided the J gene here, since TCRdb leaves it blank. The CDR3 has 14 residues. Germline V gene lookup returns CDR1 TVYSNPD and CDR2 GDNSRS (reference sequence). The CDR3 spells CASVKVSNTGKLIF. CDR3 bases: TGTGCCTCCGTTAAGGTGAGCAACACCGGTAAACTCATCTTT.

This clone was found a few times. A read error likely explains why the TCRdb protein, taken from a much larger clone, differs from this DNA's translation at residue 11; the protein shown is translated from the DNA. V gene assignment gives TRDV2, but the J gene was left uncalled; the table's D call of TRDD3 was not tested on the DNA. CDR3 length: 13 amino acids. Per germline, CDR1 GEAIGNYY and CDR2 EKD. The CDR3 here is CACDGISTDKPIF. CDR3 sequence (DNA): TGTGCCTGTGACGGGATATCCACCGATAAACCCATCTTT.

This clone was picked up many times. The protein held in TCRdb is that of a much larger clone and does not match this DNA's translation at residue 15, likely because of a read error; the protein shown is translated from the DNA. The V gene is TRDV3, the J gene TRDJ1, with 10 bases matching TRDD3. CDR1 is TVYSNPD and CDR2 is GDNSRS in the germline V gene (reference sequence). Trimming removed 1 base from V and 3 bases from J; junction bases left unmatched: 23. The CDR3 has 20 amino acids. The CDR3 sequence: CAFIGPRYWGISKYADKLIF. CDR3 bases: TGTGCCTTTATTGGTCCCCGGTACTGGGGGATTTCAAAGTACGCCGATAAACTCATCTTT.

This clone has only a few counts. The mismatch at residue 13 between this DNA's translation and the TCRdb protein of a much larger clone likely reflects a read error; the protein shown is translated from the DNA. V is TRDV1 and J is TRDJ3; 8 nucleotides align to TRDD3. Germline matching of the DNA provided the J gene here, since TCRdb leaves it blank. The CDR3 consists of 27 residues. From germline, CDR1 is TSWWSYY and CDR2 QGS. The V gene end was trimmed by 6 bases and the J gene end by 0 bases; junction bases not matched to a gene: 34. CDR3 sequence reads: CALGRAPFNFWGTHDSHSSWDTRQMFF. The CDR3 coding sequence is TGTGCTCTTGGAAGGGCTCCTTTTAATTTCTGGGGGACACACGACAGTCACTCCTCCTGGGACACCCGACAGATGTTTTTC.

Remarks on this clone: The translation of this DNA and the TCRdb protein of a much larger clone differ at residue 16, probably owing to a read error; the protein shown here is translated from the DNA. V usage is TRDV1 and J usage is TRDJ2, with TRDD3 matching 11 bases. TCRdb leaves out the J gene; it was filled in here by matching the DNA to germline. There are 19 residues in the CDR3. Germline V lookup: CDR1 TSWWSYY, CDR2 QGS. In DNA, the CDR3 is TGTGCTCTTGGGGAAGTCTCTTACTGGGGGATAGGTTTGACAGCACGACTCTTCTTT. Its protein is CALGEVSYWGIGLTARLFF.

This clone occurred many times. Other DNA sequences in this sample translate to the same CDR3. The CDR3 bases are TGTGCTCTTGGTGATGGCCTTCTCTTTGTACTGGGGGCCGTACCAAGGTTGGACACCGATAAACTCATCTTT. It translates to CALGDGLLFVLGAVPRLDTDKLIF. The chain has TRDV1 and TRDJ1, with 8 bases identical to TRDD3. The length of the CDR3 is 24 residues. J gave up 0 bases and V 6 bases, and 33 bases lay outside the gene matches. The germline gives CDR1 TSWWSYY, CDR2 QGS.

Concerning this clone: The TCRdb protein, from a much larger clone, departs from this DNA's translation at residue 13, likely by read error; the protein shown derives from the DNA. The J gene was not called, though the V gene is TRDV2; TRDD3, the table's D call, was not compared with the DNA. The CDR3 is 15 amino acids. CDR1 is GEAIGNYY, CDR2 EKD, per germline. CDR3 loop: CACDTRYAGGDKPIF. The CDR3 DNA follows: TGTGCCTGTGACACCCGATACGCCGGGGGCGATAAACCCATCTTT.

This clone has more than one count but fewer than ten. One base separates it from a far larger clone, so it is likely a read error. In the same sample, other DNA sequences code for this CDR3. This rearrangement joins TRDV1 to TRDJ4; 9 bases fit TRDD3. TCRdb gives no J gene; it was assigned here by matching the DNA to germline. The germline V gene encodes CDR1 TSWWSYY and CDR2 QGS. CDR3 length equals 22 residues. As DNA, the CDR3 is TGTGCCCTTGGGGAACCATCCCATGGCCTACGTACCTGGGGGATCCCAACCAGACCCCTGATCTTT. Its protein is CALGEPSHGLRTWGIPTRPLIF.

A few counts support this clone. The TCRdb protein, from a much larger clone, departs from this DNA's translation at residue 13, likely by read error; the protein shown derives from the DNA. The chain combines TRDV3 with TRDJ1; 8 bases match TRDD3. The CDR3 spans 14 residues. The germline V gene has CDR1 TVYSNPD and CDR2 GDNSRS (reference sequence). The CDR3 nucleotides are TGTGCCTTTAGGGGGATACCGTACACCGATAAACTCACCTTT. Protein sequence: CAFRGIPYTDKLTF.

This clone came up many times. A far larger clone is one base from this, pointing to a likely read error. In the same sample, other DNA sequences code for this CDR3. CDR3 protein: CALGELHTTRLPTFSFTDKLIF. The CDR3 DNA reads as TGTGCTCTTGGGGAGCTGCATACCACCCGCCTTCCTACTTTCAGTTTTACCGATAAACTCATCTTT. This chain links TRDV1 with TRDJ1; 9 nucleotides align to TRDD2. V dropped 3 bases and J dropped 2; count of bases not matched to a gene: 25. Per the germline V gene, CDR1 is TSWWSYY and CDR2 is QGS. The CDR3 spans 22 residues.

There are a few counts of this clone. The mismatch at residue 12 between this DNA's translation and the TCRdb protein of a much larger clone likely reflects a read error; the protein shown is translated from the DNA. The CDR3 spells CALGERTLGFPIDKPIF. The CDR3 DNA reads TGTGCTCTTGGGGAACGTACGTTAGGGTTCCCCATCGATAAACCCATCTTT. This chain links TRDV1 with TRDJ1, with D unclear. The CDR3 runs to 17 residues. The germline V gene encodes CDR1 TSWWSYY and CDR2 QGS.

This clone was seen a few times. This DNA's translation and the protein TCRdb lists, from a much larger clone, do not match at residue 6, likely due to a read error; the protein shown is translated from the DNA. V is TRDV3 and J is TRDJ1; the match to TRDD3 covers 12 bases. The J gene was not available in TCRdb and was assigned here by matching the DNA to germline segments. The CDR3 is 15 residues long. The trim removed 2 bases at V and 7 bases at J, leaving 11 bases unmatched. Germline assignment: CDR1 TVYSNPD and CDR2 GDNSRS (reference sequence). DNA of the CDR3: TGTGCCTTTGGGGCATACTGGGGGATACTGACTAAACTCATCTTT. As protein: CAFGAYWGILTKLIF.

This clone was counted between two and nine times. The rearrangement links TRDV1 to TRDJ1; the match to TRDD3 covers 8 bases. The J segment lost 0 bases and the V segment lost 5 bases, leaving 35 bases of the junction unmatched. The CDR3 is made up of 25 amino acids. The germline CDR1 and CDR2 sequences are TSWWSYY and QGS. The CDR3 loop is CALGWPLAFPFLLTGGYLNTDKLIF. The DNA of the CDR3 is TGTGCTCTTGGGTGGCCACTAGCCTTCCCCTTTTTACTTACTGGGGGGTACCTTAACACCGATAAACTCATCTTT.

This clone has more than one count but fewer than ten. It differs at one base from a far larger clone, so likely a read error. The same CDR3 arises from other DNA sequences in this sample as well. The CDR3 DNA follows: TGTGCTCTTGGGGAGCTTTCCTACCGGGGGATACGCACAGTGCTACAAAAGGAGGATACGGGCGAAGGGAACACCGATAAACTCATCTTT. It is translated as CALGELSYRGIRTVLQKEDTGEGNTDKLIF. This chain uses TRDV1 with TRDJ1, with 10 bases identical to TRDD3. With V trimmed by 3 bases and J by 0 bases, 46 bases remained unmatched. The CDR3 is made up of 30 amino acids. The V gene's germline CDR1 is TSWWSYY and CDR2 QGS.

This clone was recorded at least ten times. V gene TRDV2 combines with J gene TRDJ1; 10 bases are shared with TRDD3. This CDR3 has 14 amino acids. The germline V gene encodes CDR1 GEAIGNYY and CDR2 EKD. V shed 3 bases, J shed 4 bases, and the junction held 4 bases outside the gene matches. CDR3 nucleotide sequence: TGTGCCTGTGACCGACTGGGGGATGGCGATAAACTCATCTTT. Amino acids: CACDRLGDGDKLIF.

On this clone: The protein recorded in TCRdb matches a much larger clone and deviates from this DNA's translation at residue 4, suggesting a read error; the protein here is obtained by translating the DNA. This chain links TRDV2 with TRDJ1; 12 nucleotides agree with TRDD3. The J gene was not available in TCRdb and was assigned here by matching the DNA to germline segments. Germline CDR1 is GEAIGNYY and CDR2 is EKD. The CDR3 has 19 amino acids. The V and J ends lost 5 bases and 0 bases, in that order; junction bases with no gene match: 15. The CDR3 spells CACGSLLGDTGSYTDKLIF. DNA of the CDR3: TGTGCCTGTGGCTCATTACTGGGGGATACTGGTTCGTACACCGATAAACTCATCTTT.

This clone was seen ten or more times. TCRdb has a much larger clone's protein, which differs at residue 16 from the translation of this DNA, likely because of a read error; what is shown is the protein translated from the DNA. V is TRDV1 and J is TRDJ1; 8 bases map to TRDD3. The J gene was missing in TCRdb and was found by matching the end of the DNA to germline. In germline, CDR1 is TSWWSYY, CDR2 QGS. The CDR3 length is 19 residues. The CDR3 DNA is TGTGCTCTTGGGGAACTTCTTGGGGGATTGAAGGGCTACACCGATAGACTCATCTTT. It encodes CALGELLGGLKGYTDRLIF.

This clone occurred many times. Other DNA sequences within the sample encode an identical CDR3. The chain has TRDV3 and TRDJ1, with TRDD3 identical over 10 bases. CDR1 and CDR2 from the germline V gene are TVYSNPD and GDNSRS (reference sequence). The CDR3 runs 16 residues. V lost 4 bases and J lost 7; bases outside the gene matches: 18. CDR3 in amino acids: CAYIPPTGGSSRKLIF. The CDR3 DNA reads TGTGCCTATATTCCGCCTACTGGGGGATCGTCCCGTAAACTCATCTTT. Variable domain in full (rest from reference TRDV3 and TRDJ1): CDKVTQSSPDQTVASGSEVVLLCTYDTVYSNPDLFWYRIRPDYSFQFVFYGDNSRSEGADFTQGRFSVKHILTQKAFHLVISPVRTEDSATYYCAYIPPTGGSSRKLIFGKGTRVTVEP.

A remark on this clone: The likely explanation is a read error, given a far larger clone one base away. Other DNA sequences in this specimen translate into the identical CDR3. The chain combines TRDV1 with TRDJ1, with 7 bases aligning to TRDD3. Germline CDR1 is TSWWSYY and CDR2 is QGS. The CDR3 sequence is 12 residues long. J lost 3 bases, V lost 9 bases, and 4 bases had no gene match. CDR3 nucleotides: TGTGCTCTCCCCGGATACGCCGATAAACTCATCTTT. Translated: CALPGYADKLIF.

This clone was counted between two and nine times. This DNA's translation and the protein TCRdb lists, from a much larger clone, do not match at residue 11, likely due to a read error; the protein shown is translated from the DNA. The chain employs TRDV1 and TRDJ1; TRDD3 might be the D (5 bases). TCRdb carries no J gene annotation; the J gene was assigned here by matching the DNA with germline. Germline V gene sequence: CDR1 TSWWSYY, CDR2 QGS. Trimming shortened V by 2 bases and J by 0 bases, and 31 bases separated the two germline ends. CDR3 size: 22 residues. CDR3 residues: CALGENSIWAPIKLGYTDKLIF. DNA of the CDR3: TGTGCTCTTGGGGAAAATTCCATCTGGGCCCCGATTAAGCTGGGATACACCGATAAACTCATCTTT.

This clone was observed a few times. The protein given by TCRdb reflects a much larger clone and differs at residue 9 from this DNA's translation, likely from a read error; the protein shown is the DNA's translation. The chain uses TRDV2 and TRDJ1, with 13 nucleotides matching TRDD3. TCRdb does not report a J gene; here it was assigned by matching the DNA to germline references. Looked up from germline, CDR1 is GEAIGNYY and CDR2 is EKD. J lost 0 bases, V lost 4 bases, and 22 bases had no gene match. This CDR3 is built from 22 residues. CDR3 sequence: CACETSPSHWGIRVPDTDKLIF. The CDR3 nucleotides are TGTGCCTGTGAAACCTCGCCCTCGCACTGGGGGATACGCGTTCCCGACACCGATAAACTCATCTTT.

This clone was seen at least ten times. A far more abundant clone sits one base away, making this likely a read error. Additional DNA sequences in this sample encode the identical CDR3. The genes are TRDV1 and TRDJ1; D is uncertain. The CDR3 contains 14 residues. The germline V gene encodes CDR1 TSWWSYY and CDR2 QGS. The chain's CDR3 is CALQWIQYTDKLIF. The CDR3 coding sequence is TGCGCTCTCCAGTGGATTCAATACACCGATAAACTCATCTTT.

To note about this clone: TCRdb has a much larger clone's protein, which differs at residue 4 from the translation of this DNA, likely because of a read error; what is shown is the protein translated from the DNA. The chain carries TRDV1 and TRDJ1; D is tentatively TRDD2 or TRDD3 (6 bases each). In the absence of a J gene in TCRdb, the DNA was matched to germline to assign it here. The CDR3 has 21 residues. V was shortened by 8 bases and J by 0 bases, with 34 bases between the two germline ends. From germline, CDR1 is TSWWSYY and CDR2 QGS. The CDR3, as DNA: TGTGCTCTTAGGGGGCACAGAGGTCCTACGCCCTGGGGAGAGTACACCGATAAACTCATCTTT. Protein sequence: CALRGHRGPTPWGEYTDKLIF.

This clone was recorded at least ten times. At the DNA level, this CDR3 is encoded by other sequences in the same sample as well. The J gene is TRDJ1, the V gene TRDV1, with D perhaps TRDD2 (6 bases). The CDR3 runs 20 residues. V was shortened by 2 bases and J by 0 bases, with 25 bases between the two germline ends. The germline CDR1 and CDR2 sequences are TSWWSYY and QGS. The DNA of the CDR3 is TGTGCTCTTGGGGAATGGAGCCGGGACGGGTCCTACCCTTACACCGATAAACTCATCTTT. Translation gives CALGEWSRDGSYPYTDKLIF.

About this clone itself: This likely reflects a read error, since a far larger clone is one base away. The same CDR3 can be traced to other DNA sequences in this sample. The chain is built from TRDV1 and TRDJ1; 9 positions agree with TRDD3. V was clipped by 3 bases and J by 1 base; unmatched bases: 21. CDR1 and CDR2 (germline): TSWWSYY, QGS. The CDR3 spans 21 residues. CDR3 nucleotide sequence: TGTGCTCTTGGGGAGAACTGCCGCCTGGCAGTGGGGGATAAGAGCACCGATAAACTCATCTTT. Translating gives CALGENCRLAVGDKSTDKLIF.

This clone occurred a few times. Only one base separates this from a far larger clonotype, so it likely reflects a read error. Other nucleotide sequences from this sample produce the same CDR3. This chain joins TRDV2 and TRDJ3, with 11 bases aligning to TRDD3. This CDR3 comprises 23 residues. Germline loops: CDR1 GEAIGNYY, CDR2 EKD. CDR3: CACDTGDWGISRTSSWDTRQMFF. The CDR3 region has the DNA TGTGCCTGCGACACCGGGGACTGGGGGATATCGCGGACCAGCTCCTGGGACACCCGACAGATGTTTTTC.